This T cell receptor (beta chain) is drawn from a study of early T cells in non-severe SARS-CoV-2 infection. The CDR3 length is 15 residues. The germline V gene encodes CDR1 MNHEY and CDR2 SVGAGI. V was pared by 5 bases and J by 0 bases, with 5 bases of the junction left unmatched. This clonotype was detected ten times or more. One entry per CDR3 protein results from TCRdb running MiXCR on the 5' RACE reads. The sample lists about 33,000 distinct CDR3 sequences, about 4.5% occurring once. The sequencing sample was made of whole blood. This chain links TRBV6-5 with TRBJ2-3, with TRBD1 identical over 7 bases. The TCR sequence derives from an adult who was a healthcare worker with PCR-confirmed SARS-CoV-2 infection or an uninfected control (not recorded which). The CDR3 DNA reads as TGTGCCAGCAGTCCGACAGGGTATAGCACAGATACGCAGTATTTT. It yields the protein CASSPTGYSTDTQYF.